This T cell receptor beta chain emerged from a study of OX40 agonist ivuxolimab in advanced cancers. Overall study: The drug used for patients, ivuxolimab, was an agonistic anti-OX40 (CD134) antibody. Whole-study results and caveats: Near-lowest levels of clonal expansion characterized partial responders at 0.1-3.0 mg/kg.

Per the germline V gene, CDR1 is MNHEY and CDR2 is SVGAGI. The CDR3 runs 16 residues. V was pared by 2 bases and J by 1 base, with 5 bases of the junction left unmatched. The table came from immunoSEQ multiplex PCR; TCRdb's copy has only in-frame clones and leaves some out. Seen here are about 55,000 clones, approximately 83% observed once, and the top ten hold approximately 15%. About this clone itself: The antigen is undetermined.

This sequence originates from an adult with an advanced solid tumor such as melanoma, head and neck, liver or kidney cancer. This chain connects TRBV6-5 to TRBJ2-4; 7 positions match TRBD2. This sample comprised CD4+ or CD8+ T cells sorted from blood, obtained in a trial of the OX40 agonist ivuxolimab. The CDR3 reads CASSYGLGSAKNIQYF. CDR3 nucleotides: TGTGCCAGCAGTTACGGACTAGGGTCGGCCAAAAACATTCAGTACTTC.